This T cell receptor (beta chain) stems from a study of human T cells and chemical hapten exposure. Background on the study: Throughout a study of roughly 25 weeks, patients underwent weekly scalp administration of diphenylcyclopropenone doses. The patient population, which was mostly female, had alopecia areata, totalis or universalis. Study-wide findings and caveats: Healthy people's immune response may differ from that of the donors, who had alopecia.

As for time point: patch test 1, 2 weeks after DPC sensitization. Treatment described: therapeutic diphenylcyclopropenone sensitization with weekly scalp DPC. The study drew its donors from alopecia patients who were 18 to 70 years old and suitable for DPC. TCRdb called the RACE reads again in MiXCR, with one record for every CDR3 protein. The table lists around 380,000 distinct CDR3 sequences, nearly 5% of them singletons. Turning to this clonotype: Its antigen is unidentified.

Germline V gene data show CDR1 as SEHNR and CDR2 as FQNEAQ (reference sequence). This CDR3 is 14 amino acids long. V dropped 7 bases and J dropped 8 bases, with 17 bases sitting between them. The chain couples TRBV7-9 to TRBJ1-4, with D possibly matching TRBD1 (6 bases). The sequenced sample was whole blood, obtained in connection with sensitization to the hapten diphenylcyclopropenone (DPC). The sequence was obtained from a woman aged 50 to 65 with alopecia areata. Some clones in this sample may be carry-over from other donors' samples. The CDR3 region is CASTMTGGEEKLFF. In DNA, the CDR3 is TGTGCCAGCACTATGACAGGCGGGGAGGAAAAACTGTTTTTT.